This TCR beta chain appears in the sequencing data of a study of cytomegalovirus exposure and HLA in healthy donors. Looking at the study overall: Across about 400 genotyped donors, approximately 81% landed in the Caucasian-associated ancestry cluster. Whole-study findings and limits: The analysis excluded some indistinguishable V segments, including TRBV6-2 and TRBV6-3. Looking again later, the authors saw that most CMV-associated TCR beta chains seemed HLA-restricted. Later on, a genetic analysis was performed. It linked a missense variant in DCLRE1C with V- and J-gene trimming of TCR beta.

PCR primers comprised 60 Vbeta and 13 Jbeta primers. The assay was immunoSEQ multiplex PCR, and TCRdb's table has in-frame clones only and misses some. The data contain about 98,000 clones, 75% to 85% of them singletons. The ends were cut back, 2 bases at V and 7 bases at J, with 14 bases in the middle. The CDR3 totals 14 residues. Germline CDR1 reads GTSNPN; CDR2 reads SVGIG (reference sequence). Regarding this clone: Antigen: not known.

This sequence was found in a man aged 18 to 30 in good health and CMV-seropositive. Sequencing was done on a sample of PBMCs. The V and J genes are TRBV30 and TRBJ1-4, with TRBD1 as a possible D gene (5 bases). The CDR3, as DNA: TGTGCCTGGAGTCCCGGGACTGCGGGTGAAAAACTGTTTTTT. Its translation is CAWSPGTAGEKLFF.